Below are 18 T cell receptor beta chains sequenced from a single sample in a study of blood T cell repertoires in COVID-19. Sequenced by immunoSEQ multiplex PCR; TCRdb stores in-frame clones only, minus some. The data contain around 300,000 clones, roughly 88% of them singletons. Sample: peripheral blood. Source of these receptors: a young woman with active or convalescent COVID-19.

The chain recombines TRBV24-1 with TRBJ2-5; D possibly corresponds to TRBD1 (6 bases). V dropped 3 bases and J dropped 4 bases, with 14 bases sitting between them. The CDR3 extends over 15 amino acids. The V gene's germline CDR1 is KGHDR and CDR2 SFDVKD. The CDR3 DNA is TGTGCCACCAGTGATCCAGGCAGGGGACGAGAGACCCAGTACTTC. It specifies CATSDPGRGRETQYF.

This clone came up a few times. The V gene is TRBV3-1 (or the pseudogene TRBV3-2), the J gene TRBJ1-1; 7 bases are shared with TRBD1. The CDR3 loop spans 11 amino acids. Germline V gene data show CDR1 as LGHDT and CDR2 as YNNKEL (reference sequence). J gave up 10 bases and V 1 base, and 0 bases lay outside the gene matches. CDR3 in DNA: TGTGCCAGCAGCCAAGGACAGGGAGCTTTCTTT. It yields the protein CASSQGQGAFF.

This chain connects TRBV3-1 (or the pseudogene TRBV3-2) to TRBJ1-2; 7 bases align to TRBD1. This CDR3 has 15 amino acids. In germline, CDR1 is LGHDT, CDR2 YNNKEL (reference sequence). V shed 2 bases and J 7 bases; nucleotides not matched to a gene: 10. DNA for the CDR3: TGTGCCAGCAGCCAACGCGGAACAGGGGTTTTTGGCTACACCTTC. This codes for CASSQRGTGVFGYTF.

The rearrangement joins TRBV9 to TRBJ2-2; TRBD2 matches 9 bases. Per the germline V gene, CDR1 is SGDLS and CDR2 is YYNGEE. With V trimmed by 3 bases and J by 4 bases, 7 bases remained unmatched. This CDR3 has 16 amino acids. CDR3 loop: CASSGASGEATGELFF. CDR3 DNA sequence: TGTGCCAGCAGCGGTGCTAGCGGGGAGGCCACCGGGGAGCTGTTTTTT.

The chain uses TRBV6-6 and TRBJ1-4, with D hard to call. V lost 7 bases and J 8 bases, leaving 17 bases between the germline ends. This CDR3 has 14 amino acids. Per the germline V gene, CDR1 is MNHNY and CDR2 is SVGAGI (reference sequence). The CDR3 loop reads CASTGEGRNEKLFF. The CDR3 nucleotides read TGTGCCAGCACTGGGGAGGGTCGGAACGAAAAACTGTTTTTT.

In DNA, the CDR3 is TGTGCCAGCAGTGACTTCTGGGGGCCCTCCTACAATGAGCAGTTCTTC. The encoded protein is CASSDFWGPSYNEQFF. The J gene is TRBJ2-1, the V gene TRBV6-1; a possible D gene is TRBD1 (6 bases). V was shortened by 3 bases and J by 0 bases, with 12 bases between the two germline ends. This CDR3 comprises 16 residues. Per the germline V gene, CDR1 is MNHNS and CDR2 is SASEGT.

This clone has just a few counts. The chain employs TRBV4-1 and TRBJ1-1; no clear D. Germline V gives CDR1 MGHRA, CDR2 YSYEKL. With 1 base removed from V and 1 base from J, the gap between germline ends came to 13 bases. The CDR3 has 16 amino acids. CDR3 nucleotide sequence: TGCGCCAGCAGCCAAGTTAGCGACGGATGGAACACTGAAGCTTTCTTT. Its protein product is CASSQVSDGWNTEAFF.

This clone was seen ten or more times. The chain joins TRBV19 to TRBJ1-4, with D unclear. Trimming stripped 3 bases from V and 12 bases from J, with 14 bases between. The CDR3 loop spans 13 amino acids. Germline assignment: CDR1 LNHDA and CDR2 SQIVND (reference sequence). In DNA form, the CDR3 reads TGTGCCAGTAGTATTGAAGGACTGGCGGAACTGTTTTTT. It encodes CASSIEGLAELFF.

In its sample, this clone was seen a few times. The chain recombines TRBV10-3 with TRBJ1-5; D not certain. Trimming left V 3 bases short and J 4 bases short, with 4 bases between. The CDR3 length is 12 residues. CDR1 and CDR2 (germline): ENHRY, SYGVKD. The CDR3 is CAISDQNQPQHF. For the CDR3, the DNA is TGTGCCATCAGTGACCAGAATCAGCCCCAGCATTTT.

The chain couples TRBV14 to TRBJ1-1; 7 nucleotides line up with TRBD1. Trimming cost V 1 base and J 2 bases; bases outside gene matches: 10. This CDR3 spans 17 amino acids. CDR1 SGHDN and CDR2 FVKESK come from the germline V gene. The CDR3: CASSQVGQSTLNTEAFF. CDR3 coding DNA: TGTGCCAGCAGCCAAGTGGGACAGTCAACCCTAAACACTGAAGCTTTCTTT.

The chain combines TRBV7-2 with TRBJ1-2; 9 bases align to TRBD1. Trimming cost V 5 bases and J 8 bases; bases outside gene matches: 9. The CDR3 runs 14 residues. Germline CDR1 SGHTA, CDR2 FQGNSA. The DNA for the CDR3 is TGTGCCAGCAGCGGGGGACAGGGCTCAAGGGGCTACACCTTC. It yields the protein CASSGGQGSRGYTF.

The J gene is TRBJ2-7, the V gene TRBV27; D call uncertain. Trimming left V 4 bases short and J 0 bases short, with 10 bases between. The CDR3 is made up of 14 amino acids. Germline V CDR1 and CDR2: MNHEY, SMNVEV (reference sequence). The DNA for the CDR3 is TGTGCCAGCAGTTATCAGGATTACTCCTACGAGCAGTACTTC. Translating it yields CASSYQDYSYEQYF.

The chain recombines TRBV13 with TRBJ1-6; D not certain. The CDR3 is 17 amino acids. Per the germline V gene, CDR1 is PRHDT and CDR2 is FYEKMQ (reference sequence). V shed 0 bases and J shed 0 bases, with 9 bases lying between them. The CDR3 region is CASSLGEGLSYNSPLHF. DNA for the CDR3: TGTGCCAGCAGCTTAGGCGAAGGACTCTCCTATAATTCACCCCTCCACTTT.

The CDR3 loop reads CASSRRSTRGSTEAFF. CDR3 in DNA: TGTGCCAGCAGCCGCAGGTCCACCAGGGGTAGCACTGAAGCTTTCTTT. The chain combines TRBV28 with TRBJ1-1; tentatively, D is TRBD1 (6 bases). The CDR3 spans 16 residues. The V end lost 6 bases, the J end lost 4 bases, and 21 bases lay between the germline ends. Germline assignment: CDR1 MDHEN and CDR2 SYDVKM.

DNA for the CDR3: TGCGCCAGCAGGGACACCGAAAAACTGTTTTTT. Translation gives CASRDTEKLFF. The rearrangement links TRBV5-1 to TRBJ1-4; a weak D match, TRBD1 (5 bases). Looked up from germline, CDR1 is SGHRS and CDR2 is YFSETQ. This CDR3 spans 11 amino acids. Trimming removed 5 bases from V and 8 bases from J, with 7 bases in between.

This clone was seen only once. The rearrangement joins TRBV11-3 to TRBJ2-2, with TRBD2 matching 9 bases. This CDR3 has 17 residues. Germline V gene lookup returns CDR1 SGHNT and CDR2 YENEEA. J lost 4 bases, V lost 4 bases, and 10 bases had no gene match. The CDR3, as DNA: TGTGCCAGCAGCTCGGAACGAGCGGGGGGTGGCACCGGGGAGCTGTTTTTT. Translating gives CASSSERAGGGTGELFF. The complete variable domain, with remaining parts taken from reference TRBV11-3 and TRBJ2-2, reads EAGVVQSPRYKIIEKKQPVAFWCNPISGHNTLYWYLQNLGQGPELLIRYENEEAVDDSQLPKDRFSAERLKGVDSTLKIQPAELGDSAVYLCASSSERAGGGTGELFFGEGSRLTVL.

The chain employs TRBV3-1 (or the pseudogene TRBV3-2) and TRBJ1-5; 7 bases match TRBD1. The CDR3 totals 16 residues. V lost 2 bases, J lost 2 bases, and 6 bases stayed unmatched. Germline CDR1 reads LGHDT; CDR2 reads YNNKEL (reference sequence). The CDR3 protein is CASSQTGTAGNQPQHF. The CDR3 region has the DNA TGTGCCAGCAGCCAAACCGGGACAGCCGGCAATCAGCCCCAGCATTTT.

This chain uses TRBV24-1 with TRBJ2-1; D might be TRBD2 (7 bases). Germline values: CDR1 KGHDR, CDR2 SFDVKD. V was shortened by 0 bases and J by 2 bases, with 10 bases between the two germline ends. This CDR3 has 16 residues. The CDR3, as DNA: TGTGCCACCAGTGATTTGAGGGGGGGACCCTACAATGAGCAGTTCTTC. Protein: CATSDLRGGPYNEQFF.